The rows below give T cell receptor beta chains drawn from one sample of a study of T cells after yellow fever vaccination. TCRdb reprocessed the 5' RACE reads with MiXCR, giving one entry per CDR3 protein. The sample records approximately 300,000 distinct CDR3 sequences, approximately 7% being singletons. This specimen was PBMCs, taken roughly 46 days after the first yellow fever vaccination. These receptors all come from a young man who received the YFV17D yellow fever vaccine. CDR3s include the opening cysteine and the closing phenylalanine or tryptophan. The order of the fields is V gene, CDR3 length, J gene, D gene, clone size, CDR3 protein, CDR3 DNA. D genes are given only for firm matches. Expanded clones get a size class; other rows say once, few or many, or leave the size out.

TRBV5-1,13,TRBJ2-7,-,-,CASSPDGRYEQYF,TGCGCCAGCAGCCCGGACGGACGATACGAGCAGTACTTC
TRBV9,11,TRBJ2-5,-,-,CASGGGETQYF,TGTGCCAGCGGAGGGGGGGAGACCCAGTACTTC
TRBV7-2,14,TRBJ1-2,TRBD1,-,CASSRQGANYGYTF,TGTGCCAGCAGCCGACAGGGAGCTAACTATGGCTACACCTTC
TRBV5-1,13,TRBJ1-6,-,-,CASSRDTDSPLHF,TGCGCCAGCAGCCGGGACACAGATTCACCCCTCCACTTT
TRBV7-8,18,TRBJ2-1,TRBD2,many,CASSRVPPLAGGPYEQFF,TGTGCCAGCAGCCGCGTACCCCCCCTAGCGGGGGGGCCCTATGAGCAGTTCTTC
TRBV2,14,TRBJ1-6,-,-,CASSDSGFHSPLHF,TGTGCCAGCAGTGATTCAGGTTTCCATTCACCCCTCCACTTT
TRBV5-1,14,TRBJ1-4,-,few,CASSYDRRNEKLFF,TGCGCCAGCAGTTATGACAGGAGGAATGAAAAACTGTTTTTT
TRBV6-2/TRBV6-3,15,TRBJ1-5,TRBD1,-,CASRETGSSNQPQHF,TGTGCCAGCAGAGAGACAGGGAGTAGCAATCAGCCCCAGCATTTT
TRBV30,13,TRBJ2-5,-,many,CAWSIQGVVTQYF,TGTGCCTGGAGTATCCAAGGGGTTGTGACCCAGTACTTC
TRBV7-2,15,TRBJ2-3,TRBD2,-,CASRTSGGRPDTQYF,TGTGCCAGCAGAACTAGCGGGGGGAGGCCAGATACGCAGTATTTT
TRBV7-9,12,TRBJ2-2,-,few,CASSLDGGELFF,TGTGCCAGCAGCTTAGACGGCGGGGAGCTGTTTTTT
TRBV7-9,16,TRBJ2-4,-,few,CASSLTPIGSTNIQYF,TGTGCCAGCAGCTTAACCCCCATTGGGAGCACAAACATTCAGTACTTC
TRBV5-6,16,TRBJ2-3,TRBD2,-,CASSFISGGNTDTQYF,TGTGCCAGCAGCTTTATTAGCGGGGGGAACACAGATACGCAGTATTTT
TRBV20-1,11,TRBJ2-5,-,few,CSAWGEETQYF,TGCAGTGCTTGGGGGGAGGAGACCCAGTACTTC
TRBV7-9,15,TRBJ2-5,TRBD2,-,CASSLEGSSGETQYF,TGTGCCAGCAGCTTAGAGGGGTCTAGCGGAGAGACCCAGTACTTC
TRBV28,15,TRBJ1-2,-,-,CASSFQPGAIGGYTF,TGTGCCAGCAGTTTCCAACCGGGGGCGATCGGTGGCTACACCTTC
TRBV12-3/TRBV12-4,14,TRBJ1-4,-,many,CASSLASGAEKLFF,TGTGCCAGCAGTTTAGCGTCGGGGGCAGAAAAACTGTTTTTT
TRBV19,15,TRBJ2-3,-,few,CASSIVAGGTDTQYF,TGTGCCAGTAGTATTGTGGCAGGGGGCACAGATACGCAGTATTTT
TRBV6-2/TRBV6-3,15,TRBJ1-5,-,once,CASSYSVLRGQPQHF,TGTGCCAGCAGTTACTCAGTGTTACGGGGGCAGCCCCAGCATTTT
TRBV7-9,12,TRBJ2-7,-,few,CASSPGLYGQYF,TGTGCCAGCAGCCCTGGACTATATGGGCAGTACTTC
TRBV11-2,14,TRBJ2-7,TRBD1,-,CASTWDRLTYEQYF,TGTGCCAGCACCTGGGACAGGCTGACCTACGAGCAGTACTTC
TRBV7-2,14,TRBJ1-1,-,-,CASSLQATLGEAFF,TGTGCCAGCAGCTTACAGGCTACCCTTGGCGAAGCTTTCTTT
TRBV5-6,15,TRBJ1-6,-,-,CASSLRARYNSPLHF,TGTGCCAGCAGCCTACGGGCCCGCTATAATTCACCCCTCCACTTT
TRBV12-3/TRBV12-4,16,TRBJ1-4,TRBD1,-,CASSRTGWATNEKLFF,TGTGCCAGCAGTAGGACAGGATGGGCGACTAATGAAAAACTGTTTTTT
TRBV20-1,15,TRBJ1-6,-,-,CSAPSGASYNSPLHF,TGCAGTGCTCCTAGCGGGGCTTCTTATAATTCACCCCTCCACTTT
TRBV20-1,12,TRBJ2-3,-,few,CSARSLGLEQYF,TGCAGTGCTAGATCCCTTGGTTTGGAGCAGTATTTT
TRBV11-2,14,TRBJ2-1,-,few,CASSFNPALNEQFF,TGTGCCAGCAGCTTTAATCCAGCCCTCAATGAGCAGTTCTTC
TRBV20-1,15,TRBJ2-1,-,-,CSAPLLPSSYNEQFF,TGCAGTGCTCCCCTCCTTCCGAGCTCCTACAATGAGCAGTTCTTC
TRBV28,15,TRBJ2-1,-,few,CASSRGPASYNEQFF,TGTGCCAGCAGTCGGGGGCCCGCCTCCTACAATGAGCAGTTCTTC
TRBV6-5,16,TRBJ2-6,TRBD1,-,CASSYSQGAGANVLTF,TGTGCCAGCAGTTACTCCCAGGGGGCTGGGGCCAACGTCCTGACTTTC
TRBV6-2/TRBV6-3,20,TRBJ1-2,TRBD1,few,CASSYRIFDGRDRGTYGYTF,TGTGCCAGCAGTTACAGGATTTTTGATGGGCGGGACAGGGGGACCTATGGCTACACCTTC
TRBV5-1,16,TRBJ2-2,-,few,CASSLDGTGTSLELFF,TGCGCCAGCAGCTTGGACGGGACAGGGACTAGTTTGGAGCTGTTTTTT
TRBV12-3/TRBV12-4,17,TRBJ1-5,TRBD1,few,CASSLMKSGGFNQPQHF,TGTGCCAGCAGTTTAATGAAGTCAGGGGGCTTTAATCAGCCCCAGCATTTT
TRBV20-1,15,TRBJ2-5,-,many,CSALRKGLPQETQYF,TGCAGTGCCCTGAGGAAGGGACTCCCGCAAGAGACCCAGTACTTC
TRBV5-1,15,TRBJ2-3,-,many,CASSLQQGRTDTQYF,TGCGCCAGCAGCTTGCAGCAGGGACGCACAGATACGCAGTATTTT
TRBV6-5,16,TRBJ2-7,TRBD2,-,CASSFAGTSGVHEQYF,TGTGCCAGCAGTTTCGCCGGGACTAGCGGGGTCCACGAGCAGTACTTC
TRBV20-1,13,TRBJ1-2,-,-,CSARDSWGYGYTF,TGCAGTGCTAGGGATAGCTGGGGCTATGGCTACACCTTC
TRBV5-1,15,TRBJ2-3,TRBD1,many,CASSLAGQRTDTQYF,TGCGCCAGCAGCTTGGCGGGACAGCGCACAGATACGCAGTATTTT
TRBV12-5,19,TRBJ1-2,-,few,CASGLVLSRDPTAPVGYTF,TGTGCTAGTGGTTTGGTATTAAGTAGGGATCCGACGGCCCCGGTCGGCTACACCTTC
TRBV7-3,16,TRBJ2-6,TRBD2,-,CASSLGGYSGANVLTF,TGTGCCAGCAGCTTGGGGGGGTATAGTGGGGCCAACGTCCTGACTTTC
TRBV7-2,14,TRBJ2-7,-,many,CASSYPGAAGEQYF,TGTGCCAGCAGTTATCCGGGAGCCGCGGGCGAGCAGTACTTC
TRBV5-1,13,TRBJ1-4,-,many,CASSLLPNEKLFF,TGCGCCAGCAGCTTGTTGCCTAATGAAAAACTGTTTTTT
TRBV29-1,13,TRBJ1-2,TRBD1,-,CSAVGRDSNGYTF,TGCAGCGCTGTAGGCCGGGACAGTAATGGCTACACCTTC
TRBV5-6,15,TRBJ1-2,TRBD1,few,CASSSTWTGQGGYTF,TGTGCCAGCAGCTCCACCTGGACTGGACAGGGCGGCTACACCTTC
TRBV4-3,16,TRBJ2-1,-,few,CASSQLTGGARNEQFF,TGCGCCAGCAGCCAATTAACGGGGGGCGCCCGGAATGAGCAGTTCTTC
TRBV7-6,15,TRBJ2-1,TRBD1,few,CASSLVTGGGGEQFF,TGTGCCAGCAGCTTAGTGACAGGGGGCGGGGGTGAGCAGTTCTTC
TRBV25-1,13,TRBJ1-1,-,few,CASSVQMNTEAFF,TGTGCCAGCAGTGTCCAGATGAACACTGAAGCTTTCTTT
TRBV7-9,14,TRBJ2-2,-,many,CASSSQGGPGELFF,TGTGCCAGCAGCTCCCAGGGCGGACCCGGGGAGCTGTTTTTT
TRBV5-1,20,TRBJ2-1,-,many,CASSFGLAPGSTYLNNEQFF,TGCGCCAGCAGCTTCGGTTTAGCCCCGGGATCCACATATTTAAACAATGAGCAGTTCTTC
TRBV7-2,12,TRBJ1-2,-,few,CASSFNDYGYTF,TGTGCCAGCAGCTTCAACGACTATGGCTACACCTTC
TRBV4-3,15,TRBJ1-4,-,-,CASSQPGSTNEKLFF,TGCGCCAGCAGCCAACCCGGGTCAACTAATGAAAAACTGTTTTTT
TRBV7-2,16,TRBJ2-5,TRBD2,few,CASSWTGTSDRETQYF,TGTGCCAGCAGCTGGACCGGGACTAGCGATCGGGAGACCCAGTACTTC